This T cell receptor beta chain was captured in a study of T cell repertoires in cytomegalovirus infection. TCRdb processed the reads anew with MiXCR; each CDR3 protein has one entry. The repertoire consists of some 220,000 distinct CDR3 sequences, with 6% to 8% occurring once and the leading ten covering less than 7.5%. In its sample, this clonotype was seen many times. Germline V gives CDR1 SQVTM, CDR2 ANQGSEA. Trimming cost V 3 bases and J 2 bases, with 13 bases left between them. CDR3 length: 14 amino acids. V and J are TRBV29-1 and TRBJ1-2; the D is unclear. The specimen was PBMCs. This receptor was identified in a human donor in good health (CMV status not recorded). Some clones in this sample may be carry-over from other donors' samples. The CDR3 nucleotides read TGCAGCGTTGACTTGGGTGGTGCCAACTATGGCTACACCTTC. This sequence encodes CSVDLGGANYGYTF.